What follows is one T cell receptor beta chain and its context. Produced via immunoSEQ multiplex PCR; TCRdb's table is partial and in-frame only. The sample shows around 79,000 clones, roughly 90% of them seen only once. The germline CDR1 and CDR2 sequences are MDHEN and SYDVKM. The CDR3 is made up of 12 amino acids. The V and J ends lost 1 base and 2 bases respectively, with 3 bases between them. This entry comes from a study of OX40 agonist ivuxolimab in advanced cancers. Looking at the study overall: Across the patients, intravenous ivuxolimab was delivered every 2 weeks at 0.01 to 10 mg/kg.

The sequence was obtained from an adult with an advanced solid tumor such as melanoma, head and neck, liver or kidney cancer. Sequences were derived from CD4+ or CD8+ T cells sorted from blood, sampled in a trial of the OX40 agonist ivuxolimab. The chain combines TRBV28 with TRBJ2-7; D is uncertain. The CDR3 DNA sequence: TGTGCCAGCAGTTTATTAACCTACGAGCAGTACTTC. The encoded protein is CASSLLTYEQYF.